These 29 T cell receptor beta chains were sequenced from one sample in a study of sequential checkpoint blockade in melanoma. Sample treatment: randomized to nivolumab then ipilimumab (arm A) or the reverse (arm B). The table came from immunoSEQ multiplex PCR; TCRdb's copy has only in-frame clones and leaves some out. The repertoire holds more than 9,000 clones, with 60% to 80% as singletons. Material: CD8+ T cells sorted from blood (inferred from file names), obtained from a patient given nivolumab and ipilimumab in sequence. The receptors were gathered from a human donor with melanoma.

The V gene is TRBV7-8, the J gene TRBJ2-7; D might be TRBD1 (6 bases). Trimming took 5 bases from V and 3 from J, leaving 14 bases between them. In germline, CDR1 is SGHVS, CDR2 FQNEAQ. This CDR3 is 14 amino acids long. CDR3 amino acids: CASSAIRDNYEQYF. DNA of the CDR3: TGTGCCAGCAGCGCCATCCGGGACAACTACGAGCAGTACTTC.

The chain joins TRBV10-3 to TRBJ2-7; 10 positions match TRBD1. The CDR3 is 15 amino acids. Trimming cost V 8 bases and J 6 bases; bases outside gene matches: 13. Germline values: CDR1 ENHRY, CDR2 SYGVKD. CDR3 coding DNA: TGTGCCATCGGTACGGTGGACAGGGGGTTTGCCGAGCAGTACTTC. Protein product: CAIGTVDRGFAEQYF.

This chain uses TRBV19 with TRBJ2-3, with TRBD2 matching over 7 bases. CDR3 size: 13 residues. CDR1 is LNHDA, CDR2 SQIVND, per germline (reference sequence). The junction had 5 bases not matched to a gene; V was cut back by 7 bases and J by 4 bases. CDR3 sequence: CASTGGSADTQYF. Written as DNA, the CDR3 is TGTGCCAGTACCGGCGGGAGTGCAGATACGCAGTATTTT.

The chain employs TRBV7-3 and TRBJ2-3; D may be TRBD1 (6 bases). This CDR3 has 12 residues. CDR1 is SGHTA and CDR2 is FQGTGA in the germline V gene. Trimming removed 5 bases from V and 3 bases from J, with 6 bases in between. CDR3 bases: TGTGCCAGCAGCCAGGGGACAGATACGCAGTATTTT. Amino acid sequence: CASSQGTDTQYF.

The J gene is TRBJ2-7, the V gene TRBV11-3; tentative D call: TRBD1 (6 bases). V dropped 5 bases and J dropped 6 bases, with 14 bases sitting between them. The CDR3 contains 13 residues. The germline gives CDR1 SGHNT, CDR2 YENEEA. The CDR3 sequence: CASSPGVLGEQYF. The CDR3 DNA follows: TGTGCCAGCAGCCCAGGGGTACTAGGCGAGCAGTACTTC.

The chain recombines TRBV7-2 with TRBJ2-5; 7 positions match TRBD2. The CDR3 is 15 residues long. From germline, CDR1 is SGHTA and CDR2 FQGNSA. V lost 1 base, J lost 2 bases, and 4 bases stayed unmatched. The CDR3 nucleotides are TGTGCCAGCAGCTTAGTGATGGGGGGGCAAGAGACCCAGTACTTC. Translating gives CASSLVMGGQETQYF.

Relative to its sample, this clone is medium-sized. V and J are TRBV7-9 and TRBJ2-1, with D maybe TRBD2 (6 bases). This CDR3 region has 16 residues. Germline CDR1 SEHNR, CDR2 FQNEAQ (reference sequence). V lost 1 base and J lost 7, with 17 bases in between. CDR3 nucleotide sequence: TGTGCCAGCAGCTTAGTCCCGGGACTCCTCGGGAATGAGCAGTTCTTC. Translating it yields CASSLVPGLLGNEQFF.

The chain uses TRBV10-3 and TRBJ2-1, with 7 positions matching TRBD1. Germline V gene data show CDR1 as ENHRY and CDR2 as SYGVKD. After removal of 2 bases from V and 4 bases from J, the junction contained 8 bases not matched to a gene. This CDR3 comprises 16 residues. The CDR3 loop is CAISEPTGTVYNEQFF. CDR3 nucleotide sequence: TGTGCCATCAGTGAGCCGACCGGGACAGTTTACAATGAGCAGTTCTTC.

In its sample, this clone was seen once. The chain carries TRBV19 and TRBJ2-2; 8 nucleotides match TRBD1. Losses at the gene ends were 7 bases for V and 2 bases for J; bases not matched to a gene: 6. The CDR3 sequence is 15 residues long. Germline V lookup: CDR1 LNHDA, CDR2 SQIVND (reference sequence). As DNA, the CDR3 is TGTGCCAGTACCGACAGGGGCGATAACACCGGGGAGCTGTTTTTT. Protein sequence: CASTDRGDNTGELFF.

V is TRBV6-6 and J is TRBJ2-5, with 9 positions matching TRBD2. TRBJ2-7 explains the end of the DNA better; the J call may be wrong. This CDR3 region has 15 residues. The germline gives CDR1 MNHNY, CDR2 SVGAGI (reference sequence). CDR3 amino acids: CASILTSGLTYEQYF. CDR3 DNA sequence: TGTGCCAGCATCCTTACTAGCGGGCTCACCTACGAGCAGTACTTC.

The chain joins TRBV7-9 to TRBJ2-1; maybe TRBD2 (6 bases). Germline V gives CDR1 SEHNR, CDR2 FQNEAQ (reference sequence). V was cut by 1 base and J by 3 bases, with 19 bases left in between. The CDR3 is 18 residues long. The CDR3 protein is CASSLVVPVAVGYNEQFF. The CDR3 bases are TGTGCCAGCAGCTTAGTAGTACCGGTAGCGGTCGGCTACAATGAGCAGTTCTTC.

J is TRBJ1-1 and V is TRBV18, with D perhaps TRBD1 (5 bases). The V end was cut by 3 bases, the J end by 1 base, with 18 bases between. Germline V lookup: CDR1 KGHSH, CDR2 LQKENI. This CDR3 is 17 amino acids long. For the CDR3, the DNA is TGTGCCAGCTCACCCGAGGTAGGGGTTCTTCCGAACACTGAAGCTTTCTTT. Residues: CASSPEVGVLPNTEAFF.

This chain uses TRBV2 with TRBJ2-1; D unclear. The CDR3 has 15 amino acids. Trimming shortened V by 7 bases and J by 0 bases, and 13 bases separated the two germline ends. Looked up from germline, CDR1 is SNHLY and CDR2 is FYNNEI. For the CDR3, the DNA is TGTGCCAGCACCCTAGGTGCCCCCTCCTACAATGAGCAGTTCTTC. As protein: CASTLGAPSYNEQFF.

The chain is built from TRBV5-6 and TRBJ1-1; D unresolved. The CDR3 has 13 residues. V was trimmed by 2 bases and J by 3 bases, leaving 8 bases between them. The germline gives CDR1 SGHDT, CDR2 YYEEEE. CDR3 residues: CASSLPGDTEAFF. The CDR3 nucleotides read TGTGCCAGCAGCTTACCGGGAGACACTGAAGCTTTCTTT.

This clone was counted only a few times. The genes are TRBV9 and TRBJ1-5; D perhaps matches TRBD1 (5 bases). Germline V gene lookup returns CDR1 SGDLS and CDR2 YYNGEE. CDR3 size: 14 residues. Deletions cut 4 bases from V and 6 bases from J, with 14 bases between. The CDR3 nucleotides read TGTGCCAGCAGCCACCGGGGGGAGGGTCAGCCCCAGCATTTT. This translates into CASSHRGEGQPQHF.

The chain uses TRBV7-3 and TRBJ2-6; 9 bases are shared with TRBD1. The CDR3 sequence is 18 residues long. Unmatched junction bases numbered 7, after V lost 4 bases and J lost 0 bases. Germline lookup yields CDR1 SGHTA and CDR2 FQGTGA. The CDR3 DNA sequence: TGTGCCAGCAGCTCTACAGGGGGCTTTCCCTCTGGGGCCAACGTCCTGACTTTC. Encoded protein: CASSSTGGFPSGANVLTF. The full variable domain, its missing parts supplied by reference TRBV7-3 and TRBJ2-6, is GAGVSQTPSNKVTEKGKYVELRCDPISGHTALYWYRQSLGQGPEFLIYFQGTGAADDSGLPNDRFFAVRPEGSVSTLKIQRTERGDSAVYLCASSSTGGFPSGANVLTFGAGSRLTVL.

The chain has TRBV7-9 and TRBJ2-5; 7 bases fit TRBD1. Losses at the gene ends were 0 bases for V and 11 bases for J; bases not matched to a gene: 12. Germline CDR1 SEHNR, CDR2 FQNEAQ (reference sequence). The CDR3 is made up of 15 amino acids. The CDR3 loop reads CASSLAQGVLQEQYF. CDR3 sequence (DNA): TGTGCCAGCAGCTTAGCGCAGGGGGTACTACAAGAGCAGTACTTC. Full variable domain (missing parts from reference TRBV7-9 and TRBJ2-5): DTGVSQNPRHKITKRGQNVTFRCDPISEHNRLYWYRQTLGQGPEFLTYFQNEAQLEKSRLLSDRFSAERPKGSFSTLEIQRTEQGDSAMYLCASSLAQGVLQEQYFGPGTRLLVL.

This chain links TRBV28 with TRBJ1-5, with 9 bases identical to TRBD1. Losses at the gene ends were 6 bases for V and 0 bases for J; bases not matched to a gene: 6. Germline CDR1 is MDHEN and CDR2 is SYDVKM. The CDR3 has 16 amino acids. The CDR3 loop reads CASRPRQGDSNQPQHF. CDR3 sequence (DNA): TGTGCCAGCAGACCTAGACAGGGGGATAGCAATCAGCCCCAGCATTTT.

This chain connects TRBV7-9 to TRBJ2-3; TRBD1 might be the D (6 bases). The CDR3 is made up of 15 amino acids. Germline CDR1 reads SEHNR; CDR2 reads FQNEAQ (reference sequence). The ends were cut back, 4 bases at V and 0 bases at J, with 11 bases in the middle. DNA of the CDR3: TGTGCCAGCAGCTACCCTGACAGGAGCACAGATACGCAGTATTTT. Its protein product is CASSYPDRSTDTQYF.

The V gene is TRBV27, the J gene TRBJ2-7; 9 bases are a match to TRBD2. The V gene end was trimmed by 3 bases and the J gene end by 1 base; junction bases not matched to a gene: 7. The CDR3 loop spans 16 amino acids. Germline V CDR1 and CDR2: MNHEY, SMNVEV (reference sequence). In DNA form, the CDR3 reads TGTGCCAGCAGTTTTAACGCTCTAGCGGGGTCCTACGAGCAGTACTTC. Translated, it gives CASSFNALAGSYEQYF.

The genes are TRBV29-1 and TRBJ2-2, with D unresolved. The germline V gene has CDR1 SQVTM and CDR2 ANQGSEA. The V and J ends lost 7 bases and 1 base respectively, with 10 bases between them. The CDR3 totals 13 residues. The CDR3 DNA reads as TGCAGCGCCCTGGGCGAGAACACCGGGGAGCTGTTTTTT. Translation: CSALGENTGELFF.

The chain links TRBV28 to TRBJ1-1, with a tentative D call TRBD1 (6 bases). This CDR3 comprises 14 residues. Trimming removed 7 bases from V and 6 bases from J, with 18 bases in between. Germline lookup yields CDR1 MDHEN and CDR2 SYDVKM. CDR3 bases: TGTGCCAGCACCTATCAACAGGGTGGTGCTGAAGCTTTCTTT. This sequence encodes CASTYQQGGAEAFF. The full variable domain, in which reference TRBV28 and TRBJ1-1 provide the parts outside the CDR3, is DVKVTQSSRYLVKRTGEKVFLECVQDMDHENMFWYRQDPGLGLRLIYFSYDVKMKEKGDIPEGYSVSREKKERFSLILESASTNQTSMYLCASTYQQGGAEAFFGQGTRLTVV.

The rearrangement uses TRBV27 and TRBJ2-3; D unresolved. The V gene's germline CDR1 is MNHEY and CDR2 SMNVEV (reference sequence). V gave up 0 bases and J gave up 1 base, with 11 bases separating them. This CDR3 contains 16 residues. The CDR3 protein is CASSLSTTLGTDTQYF. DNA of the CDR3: TGTGCCAGCAGTTTATCGACAACCCTCGGCACAGATACGCAGTATTTT.

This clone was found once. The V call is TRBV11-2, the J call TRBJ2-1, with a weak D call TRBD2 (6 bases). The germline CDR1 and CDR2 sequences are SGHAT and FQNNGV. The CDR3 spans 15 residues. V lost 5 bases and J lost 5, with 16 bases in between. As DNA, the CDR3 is TGTGCCAGCAGCGCCGGGACTGGGGCCAACAATGAGCAGTTCTTC. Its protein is CASSAGTGANNEQFF.

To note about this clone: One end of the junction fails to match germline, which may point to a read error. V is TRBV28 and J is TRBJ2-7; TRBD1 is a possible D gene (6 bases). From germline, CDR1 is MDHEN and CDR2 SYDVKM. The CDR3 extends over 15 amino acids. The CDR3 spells CAGSLLNREANEQYF. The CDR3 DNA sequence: TGTGCCGGCAGTCTACTCAACAGGGAAGCTAACGAGCAGTACTTC.

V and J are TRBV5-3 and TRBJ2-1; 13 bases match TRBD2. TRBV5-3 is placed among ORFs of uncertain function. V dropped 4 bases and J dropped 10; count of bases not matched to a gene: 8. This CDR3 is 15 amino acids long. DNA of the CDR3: TGTGCCAGAAGCCGGACTAGCGGGAGTATCAGCGAGCAGTTCTTC. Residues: CARSRTSGSISEQFF.

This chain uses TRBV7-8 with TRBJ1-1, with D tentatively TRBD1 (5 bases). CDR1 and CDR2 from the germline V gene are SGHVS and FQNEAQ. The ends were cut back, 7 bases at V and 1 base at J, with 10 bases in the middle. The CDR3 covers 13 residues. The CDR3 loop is CASTLGGNTEAFF. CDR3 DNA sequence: TGTGCCAGCACCTTGGGGGGGAACACTGAAGCTTTCTTT.

CDR3 sequence (DNA): TGTGCCAGCAGCCCTAGCGGGCGTTACAATGAGCAGTTCTTC. Residues: CASSPSGRYNEQFF. The gene calls are TRBV7-9 and TRBJ2-1, with 8 bases fitting TRBD2. CDR1 is SEHNR and CDR2 is FQNEAQ in the germline V gene (reference sequence). V dropped 5 bases and J dropped 4; count of bases not matched to a gene: 4. The CDR3 loop spans 14 amino acids.

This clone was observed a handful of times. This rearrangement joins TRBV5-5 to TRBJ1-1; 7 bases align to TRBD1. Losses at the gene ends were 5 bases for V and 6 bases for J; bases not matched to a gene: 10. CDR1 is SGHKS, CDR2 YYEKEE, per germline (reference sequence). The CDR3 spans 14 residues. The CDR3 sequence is CASRRDSGPAEAFF. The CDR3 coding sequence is TGTGCCAGCAGACGGGACAGCGGACCAGCTGAAGCTTTCTTT.